This entry features one T cell receptor (beta chain) sequence. Its matching antigen is unknown. These data are taken from a study of T cell responses to AZD1222 COVID-19 vaccine. Turning to the study itself: Second doses were pooled across both intervals (about 4 or about 12 weeks).

Study-level findings and limits: Receipt of two AZD1222 doses was followed by a rise in Spike-specific TCR breadth and depth.

Only in-frame clones appear in the TCRdb table, and some are missing; sequencing was by immunoSEQ multiplex PCR. The table includes more than 90,000 clones, roughly four fifths detected once. This receptor was identified in an adult in good health. The source material was peripheral blood, sampled on day 0 of AZD1222 vaccination.

CDR3 region: CASSIGTNPTDTQYF. The CDR3 coding sequence is TGTGCCAGCAGCATCGGGACTAACCCCACAGATACGCAGTATTTT. The V call is TRBV7-3, the J call TRBJ2-3; TRBD2 aligns across 7 bases. The germline V gene has CDR1 SGHTA and CDR2 FQGTGA. With 5 bases clipped from V and 2 bases from J, the junction kept 7 bases outside the gene matches. The CDR3 contains 15 residues. Full variable domain (rest looked up from reference TRBV7-3 and TRBJ2-3): GAGVSQTPSNKVTEKGKYVELRCDPISGHTALYWYRQSLGQGPEFLIYFQGTGAADDSGLPNDRFFAVRPEGSVSTLKIQRTERGDSAVYLCASSIGTNPTDTQYFGPGTRLTVL.